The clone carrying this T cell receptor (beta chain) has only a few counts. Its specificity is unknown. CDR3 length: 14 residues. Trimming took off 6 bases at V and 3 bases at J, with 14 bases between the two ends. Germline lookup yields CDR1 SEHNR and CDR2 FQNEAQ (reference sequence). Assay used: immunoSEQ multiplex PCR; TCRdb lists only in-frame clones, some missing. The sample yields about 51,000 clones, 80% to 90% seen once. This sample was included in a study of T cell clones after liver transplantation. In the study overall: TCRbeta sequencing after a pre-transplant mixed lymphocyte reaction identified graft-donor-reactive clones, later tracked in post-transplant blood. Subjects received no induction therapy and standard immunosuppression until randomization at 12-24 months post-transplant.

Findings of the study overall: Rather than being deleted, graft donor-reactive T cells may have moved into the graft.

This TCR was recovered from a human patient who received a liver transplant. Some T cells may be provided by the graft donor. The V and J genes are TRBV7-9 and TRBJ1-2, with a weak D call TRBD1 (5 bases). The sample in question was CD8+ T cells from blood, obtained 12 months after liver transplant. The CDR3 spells CASSHLPRDYGYTF. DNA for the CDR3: TGTGCCAGCAGTCACTTACCCAGGGACTATGGCTACACCTTC.